These 8 T cell receptor beta chains share one sample of origin, sequenced in a study of blood T cell repertoires in COVID-19. The protocol was immunoSEQ multiplex PCR, while the TCRdb copy is restricted to in-frame clones and leaves out a portion. The table includes roughly 330,000 clones, 85% to 90% detected once. The source material was PBMCs or T cells enriched from blood (not recorded which). The receptors shown here come from a woman younger than 35 who had recovered from COVID-19.

The chain couples TRBV2 to TRBJ2-1, with 8 nucleotides matching TRBD2. The V and J ends lost 7 bases and 10 bases, in that order; junction bases with no gene match: 3. The CDR3 contains 11 residues. From germline, CDR1 is SNHLY and CDR2 FYNNEI. The CDR3 loop is CASKREGEQFF. The CDR3 nucleotides are TGTGCCAGCAAACGGGAGGGAGAGCAGTTCTTC.

The V gene is TRBV7-3, the J gene TRBJ2-2; D may be TRBD2 (6 bases). Germline CDR1 is SGHTA and CDR2 is FQGTGA. There are 16 residues in the CDR3. V lost 0 bases to trimming and J lost 3 bases, with 11 bases between them. In DNA, the CDR3 is TGTGCCAGCAGCTTAACGGCGGGGCGGGACACCGGGGAGCTGTTTTTT. Its translation: CASSLTAGRDTGELFF.

Notes on this clone: One end of the junction is discordant with germline, which a read error may explain. The chain joins TRBV6-1 to TRBJ1-1, with 11 bases lining up with TRBD1. This CDR3 comprises 13 residues. Germline lookup yields CDR1 MNHNS and CDR2 SASEGT. In DNA form, the CDR3 reads TGTGCCAGCAGTGAACGGGACAGGGGGACTCGGGTCTTT. This translates into CASSERDRGTRVF.

CDR3 sequence (DNA): TGTGCCAGCAGCTTAGGGGCAGGGAACGGAAACACCATATATTTT. Translated, it gives CASSLGAGNGNTIYF. This chain links TRBV7-9 with TRBJ1-3; maybe TRBD1 (5 bases). CDR1 is SEHNR and CDR2 is FQNEAQ in the germline V gene (reference sequence). V dropped 1 base and J dropped 4 bases, with 11 bases sitting between them. The CDR3 is made up of 15 amino acids.

The chain couples TRBV19 to TRBJ2-7, with 8 bases aligning to TRBD2. Per germline, CDR1 LNHDA and CDR2 SQIVND (reference sequence). The CDR3 loop spans 14 amino acids. Trimming removed 8 bases from V and 0 bases from J; junction bases left unmatched: 6. The CDR3 DNA is TGTGCCAGTGGCCGGGGGGGGAGCTCCTACGAGCAGTACTTC. Translating it yields CASGRGGSSYEQYF.

The rearrangement links TRBV5-1 to TRBJ2-3; tentative D call: TRBD2 (5 bases). The CDR3 sequence is 13 residues long. Germline CDR1 is SGHRS and CDR2 is YFSETQ. The V and J ends lost 6 bases and 3 bases respectively, with 11 bases between them. The CDR3 sequence is CASKLGRTDTQYF. The CDR3 DNA reads TGCGCCAGCAAATTAGGGAGAACAGATACGCAGTATTTT.

The chain uses TRBV3-1 (or the pseudogene TRBV3-2) and TRBJ2-6, with a tentative D call TRBD2 (5 bases). The CDR3 covers 18 residues. Trimming cost V 4 bases and J 0 bases, with 16 bases left between them. Germline lookup yields CDR1 LGHDT and CDR2 YNNKEL (reference sequence). CDR3 loop: CASSLNSGVSSGANVLTF. For the CDR3, the DNA is TGTGCCAGCAGCCTTAACTCCGGGGTCAGCTCTGGGGCCAACGTCCTGACTTTC.

CDR3 sequence: CASSTPGLSYEQYF. CDR3 nucleotides: TGTGCCAGCAGCACACCGGGACTCTCCTACGAGCAGTACTTC. V gene TRBV7-9 combines with J gene TRBJ2-7, with D possibly matching TRBD2 (6 bases). Per germline, CDR1 SEHNR and CDR2 FQNEAQ (reference sequence). This CDR3 has 14 residues. The V end was cut by 5 bases, the J end by 0 bases, with 11 bases between.